These T cell receptor beta chains were read from a single sample in a study of T cell responses to AZD1222 COVID-19 vaccine. The method was immunoSEQ multiplex PCR; TCRdb's version includes in-frame clones alone and lacks a portion of them. The sample yields approximately 77,000 clones, 92% seen once. Here the sequenced sample was peripheral blood, taken 28 days after the second AZD1222 dose. These receptors all stem from an adult who received the AZD1222 COVID-19 vaccine. CDR3s include the opening cysteine and the closing phenylalanine or tryptophan. D genes are given only for firm matches. Part of the rows lack a size; the others show once, few, many or a class for expanded clones.

TRBJ2-1 | TRBV18 | NA | TRBD1 | CASSPLFGSGQKDYNEQFF | TGTGCCAGCTCACCACTATTTGGATCGGGACAGAAAGACTACAATGAGCAGTTCTTC
TRBJ1-3 | TRBV12-5 | NA | TRBD1 | CASGLRQGTGNTIYF | TGTGCTAGTGGTTTGAGACAGGGAACTGGAAACACCATATATTTT
TRBJ1-5 | TRBV14 | NA | NA | CASSQGGSQPQHF | TGTGCCAGCAGCCAAGGAGGGTCCCAGCCCCAGCATTTT
TRBJ2-1 | TRBV11-2 | NA | TRBD2 | CASSLANPLAGTSYNEQFF | TGTGCCAGCAGCTTAGCCAACCCTCTAGCGGGTACCTCCTACAATGAGCAGTTCTTC
TRBJ2-7 | TRBV9 | few | NA | CASSGGPVESSYEQYF | TGTGCCAGCAGCGGCGGGCCGGTGGAAAGCTCCTACGAGCAGTACTTC
TRBJ1-1 | TRBV28 | NA | TRBD1 | CASSLDRGAFF | TGTGCCAGCAGTTTGGACAGGGGAGCTTTCTTT
TRBJ2-2 | TRBV9 | once | NA | CASSVAPLTGELFF | TGTGCCAGCAGCGTAGCCCCTCTCACCGGGGAGCTGTTTTTT
TRBJ1-2 | TRBV11-3 | NA | NA | CASSLSRAGGYGYTF | TGTGCCAGCAGCTTAAGCCGGGCTGGAGGCTATGGCTACACCTTC
TRBJ2-7 | TRBV6-1 | NA | NA | CASSEVGTIPTYEQYF | TGTGCCAGCAGTGAAGTCGGGACCATCCCGACCTACGAGCAGTACTTC
TRBJ1-1 | TRBV6-4 | NA | TRBD1 | CASSDSQGANEAFF | TGTGCCAGCAGTGACTCGCAGGGGGCCAATGAAGCTTTCTTT
TRBJ2-5 | TRBV5-4 | NA | TRBD2 | CASSLYAARAGEETQYF | TGTGCCAGCAGCTTGTACGCCGCTAGGGCGGGAGAAGAGACCCAGTACTTC
TRBJ2-5 | TRBV7-2 | NA | TRBD1 | CASSLRQGLQTQYF | TGTGCCAGCAGCTTAAGACAGGGTTTGCAGACCCAGTACTTC
TRBJ1-2 | TRBV15 | once | NA | CATSREGGIGGYTF | TGTGCCACCAGCAGAGAAGGGGGGATCGGTGGCTACACCTTC
TRBJ1-5 | TRBV19 | NA | TRBD1 | CATHGTAEGQPQHF | TGTGCCACACATGGGACAGCTGAGGGTCAGCCCCAGCATTTT
TRBJ1-1 | TRBV6-6 | NA | NA | CASSYDPGRTEAFF | TGTGCCAGCAGTTATGACCCAGGGAGGACTGAAGCTTTCTTT
TRBJ1-5 | TRBV19 | once | NA | CASSVAFYSNQPQHF | TGTGCCAGTTCCGTGGCATTCTATAGCAATCAGCCCCAGCATTTT
TRBJ2-2 | TRBV4-1 | NA | NA | CASSQISRELFF | TGCGCCAGCAGCCAGATATCCCGGGAGCTGTTTTTT
TRBJ1-2 | TRBV7-2 | NA | TRBD1 | CASSLTGDYGYTF | TGTGCCAGCAGTCTGACAGGGGACTATGGCTACACCTTC
TRBJ1-1 | TRBV6-5 | NA | TRBD1 | CASSTPYRGYTEAFF | TGTGCCAGCAGCACACCCTACAGGGGATATACTGAAGCTTTCTTT
TRBJ2-5 | TRBV11-3 | NA | TRBD1 | CASSARDRGPQETQYF | TGTGCCAGCAGCGCGCGGGACAGGGGTCCTCAAGAGACCCAGTACTTC
TRBJ2-1 | TRBV6-4 | once | TRBD2 | CASSDTSGSFNEQFF | TGTGCCAGCAGCGACACTAGCGGGAGTTTCAATGAGCAGTTCTTC
TRBJ2-3 | TRBV19 | few | TRBD2 | CASSITSGLTDTQYF | TGTGCCAGTAGTATAACTAGCGGGCTCACAGATACGCAGTATTTT
TRBJ2-1 | TRBV12-3/TRBV12-4 | NA | NA | CASSLGSVGSPFF | TGTGCCAGCAGTTTGGGATCTGTGGGATCCCCGTTCTTC
TRBJ2-7 | TRBV15 | NA | NA | CATSSGGLGGYEQYF | TGTGCCACCAGTTCTGGAGGGCTTGGAGGCTACGAGCAGTACTTC
TRBJ1-5 | TRBV27 | NA | NA | CASSLSMAQPQHF | TGTGCCAGCAGTTTATCGATGGCTCAGCCCCAGCATTTT
TRBJ2-1 | TRBV5-1 | NA | NA | CASSLRGFDNEQFF | TGCGCCAGCAGCCTCAGAGGGTTCGACAATGAGCAGTTCTTC
TRBJ2-1 | TRBV6-5 | NA | NA | CASSWRGDDEQFF | TGTGCCAGCAGTTGGAGGGGTGACGATGAGCAGTTCTTC
TRBJ1-3 | TRBV28 | NA | NA | CASKSGGNSGNTIYF | TGTGCCAGCAAGAGCGGTGGGAACTCTGGAAACACCATATATTTT
TRBJ2-7 | TRBV5-1 | NA | NA | CASSLQEAVYEQYF | TGCGCCAGCAGCTTGCAGGAAGCTGTCTACGAGCAGTACTTC
TRBJ1-1 | TRBV5-1 | NA | TRBD1 | CASSLPGQGRPEAFF | TGCGCCAGCAGCCTACCGGGACAGGGGAGACCTGAAGCTTTCTTT
TRBJ1-1 | TRBV9 | NA | TRBD1 | CASSARTGNTEAFF | TGTGCCAGCAGCGCTCGGACAGGGAACACTGAAGCTTTCTTT
TRBJ2-1 | TRBV5-6 | NA | TRBD2 | CASIRTSGGNFVNEQFF | TGTGCCAGCATCAGGACTAGCGGGGGAAATTTCGTCAATGAGCAGTTCTTC
TRBJ2-5 | TRBV11-2 | NA | TRBD2 | CASSLGGTSQETQYF | TGTGCCAGCAGCTTAGGAGGGACTAGCCAAGAGACCCAGTACTTC
TRBJ1-1 | TRBV9 | NA | NA | CASSVEWVGTEAFF | TGTGCCAGCAGCGTAGAATGGGTGGGCACTGAAGCTTTCTTT
TRBJ1-5 | TRBV9 | NA | NA | CASSVQGGEEQPQHF | TGTGCCAGCAGCGTCCAAGGGGGGGAAGAACAGCCCCAGCATTTT
TRBJ1-5 | TRBV28 | once | NA | CASSRDSNQPQHF | TGTGCCAGCAGCAGGGATAGCAATCAGCCCCAGCATTTT
TRBJ2-7 | TRBV27 | once | NA | CASSSQGTYYEQYF | TGTGCCAGCAGTTCACAGGGGACTTACTACGAGCAGTACTTC
TRBJ2-7 | TRBV5-1 | NA | NA | CASTRTDSSYEQYF | TGCGCCAGCACCCGGACGGATAGCTCCTACGAGCAGTACTTC
TRBJ2-5 | TRBV7-9 | NA | NA | CASSLGSARPTQYF | TGTGCCAGCAGCTTAGGATCGGCCCGCCCGACCCAGTACTTC
TRBJ2-3 | TRBV29-1 | few | TRBD2 | CSVKRASGNQDTQYF | TGCAGCGTAAAACGGGCTAGCGGGAACCAAGATACGCAGTATTTT
TRBJ1-4 | TRBV7-9 | NA | NA | CASSPRSGGLGDEKLFF | TGTGCCAGCAGCCCTAGATCCGGGGGGCTGGGGGATGAAAAACTGTTTTTT
TRBJ1-6 | TRBV4-3 | once | NA | CASSQERGQNSPLHF | TGCGCCAGCAGCCAAGAACGGGGTCAGAATTCACCCCTCCACTTT
TRBJ1-2 | TRBV5-6 | NA | NA | CASSGLNYGYTF | TGTGCCAGCAGCGGACTCAACTATGGCTACACCTTC
TRBJ1-1 | TRBV7-9 | NA | TRBD1 | CASSPTGGTEAFF | TGTGCCAGCAGCCCCACAGGGGGCACTGAAGCTTTCTTT
TRBJ1-5 | TRBV18 | NA | TRBD1 | CASSAETGRVNQPQHF | TGTGCCAGCTCAGCCGAGACAGGGAGAGTCAATCAGCCCCAGCATTTT
TRBJ2-1 | TRBV20-1 | NA | NA | CSASRAGEQFF | TGCAGTGCCTCCCGCGCGGGTGAGCAGTTCTTC
TRBJ2-2 | TRBV6-6 | NA | TRBD1 | CASSPSWTGITQGNTGELFF | TGTGCCAGCAGTCCATCCTGGACAGGGATCACACAGGGGAACACCGGGGAGCTGTTTTTT
TRBJ2-2 | TRBV6-5 | NA | NA | CASSYTTPTPGELFF | TGTGCCAGCAGTTACACGACCCCCACTCCCGGGGAGCTGTTTTTT
TRBJ2-3 | TRBV4-1 | NA | NA | CASRSQGGGTDTQYF | TGCGCCAGCAGGTCCCAGGGGGGAGGGACAGATACGCAGTATTTT
TRBJ1-5 | TRBV2 | NA | TRBD1 | CASSAWQGGNQPQHF | TGTGCCAGCAGTGCATGGCAGGGGGGCAATCAGCCCCAGCATTTT
TRBJ1-2 | TRBV19 | NA | NA | CASSFQRDYGYTF | TGTGCCAGTAGTTTCCAGAGGGACTATGGCTACACCTTC
TRBJ1-4 | TRBV4-3 | NA | NA | CASSRWGGNEKLFF | TGCGCCAGCAGCCGATGGGGGGGAAATGAAAAACTGTTTTTT
TRBJ2-5 | TRBV4-2 | few | TRBD2 | CASSQDGGREEETQYF | TGTGCCAGCAGCCAAGATGGCGGGAGGGAGGAAGAGACCCAGTACTTC
TRBJ2-3 | TRBV24-1 | NA | TRBD2 | CATSDSSGRVADTQYF | TGTGCCACCAGTGATTCTAGCGGGAGGGTTGCAGATACGCAGTATTTT
TRBJ2-6 | TRBV5-1 | NA | TRBD1 | CASSLEPIRGQGANVLTF | TGCGCCAGCAGCTTGGAACCAATCAGGGGGCAAGGGGCCAACGTCCTGACTTTC